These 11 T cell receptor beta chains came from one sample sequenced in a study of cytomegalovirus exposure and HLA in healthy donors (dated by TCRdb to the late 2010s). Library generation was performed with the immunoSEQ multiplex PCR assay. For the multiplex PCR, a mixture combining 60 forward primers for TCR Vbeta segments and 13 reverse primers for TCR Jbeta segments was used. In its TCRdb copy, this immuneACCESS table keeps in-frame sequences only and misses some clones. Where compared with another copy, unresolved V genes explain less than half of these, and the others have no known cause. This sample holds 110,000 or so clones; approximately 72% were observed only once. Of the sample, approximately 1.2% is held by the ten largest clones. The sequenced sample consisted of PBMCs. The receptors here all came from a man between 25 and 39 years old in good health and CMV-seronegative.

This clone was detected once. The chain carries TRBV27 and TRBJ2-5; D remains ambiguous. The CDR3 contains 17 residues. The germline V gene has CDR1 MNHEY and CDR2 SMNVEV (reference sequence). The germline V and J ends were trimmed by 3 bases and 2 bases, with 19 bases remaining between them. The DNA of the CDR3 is TGTGCCAGCAGTTTTCTTGGTGTCCCCGGTCGTCAAGAGACCCAGTACTTC. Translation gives CASSFLGVPGRQETQYF.

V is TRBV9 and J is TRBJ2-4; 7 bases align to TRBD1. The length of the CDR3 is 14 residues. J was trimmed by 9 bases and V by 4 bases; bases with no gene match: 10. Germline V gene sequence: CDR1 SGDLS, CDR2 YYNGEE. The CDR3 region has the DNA TGTGCCAGCAGCACAAAGACAGGGAATGGCATTCAGTACTTC. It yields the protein CASSTKTGNGIQYF.

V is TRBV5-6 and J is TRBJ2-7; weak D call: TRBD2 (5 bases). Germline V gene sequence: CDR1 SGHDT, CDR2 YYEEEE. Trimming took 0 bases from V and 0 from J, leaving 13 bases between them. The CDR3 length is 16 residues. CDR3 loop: CASSLAGVLSSYEQYF. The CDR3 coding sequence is TGTGCCAGCAGCTTGGCCGGGGTCCTTAGCTCCTACGAGCAGTACTTC.

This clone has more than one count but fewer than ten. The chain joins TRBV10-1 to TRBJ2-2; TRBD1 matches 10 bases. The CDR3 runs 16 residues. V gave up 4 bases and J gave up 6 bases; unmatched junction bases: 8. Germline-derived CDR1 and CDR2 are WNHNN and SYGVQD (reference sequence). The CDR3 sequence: CASSGPGQGKPGELFF. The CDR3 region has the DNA TGCGCCAGCAGTGGGCCGGGACAGGGGAAGCCCGGGGAGCTGTTTTTT.

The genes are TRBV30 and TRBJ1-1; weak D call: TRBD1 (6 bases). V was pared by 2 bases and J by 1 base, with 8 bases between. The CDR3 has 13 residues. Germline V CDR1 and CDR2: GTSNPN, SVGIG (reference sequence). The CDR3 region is CAWSLQGNTEAFF. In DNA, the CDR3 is TGTGCCTGGAGTCTACAGGGGAACACTGAAGCTTTCTTT.

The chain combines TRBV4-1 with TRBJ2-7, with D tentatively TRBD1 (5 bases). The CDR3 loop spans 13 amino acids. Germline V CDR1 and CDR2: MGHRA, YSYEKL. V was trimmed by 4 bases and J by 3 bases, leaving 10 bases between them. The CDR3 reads CASSRGRDYEQYF. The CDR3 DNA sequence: TGCGCCAGCAGCCGCGGCAGGGACTACGAGCAGTACTTC.

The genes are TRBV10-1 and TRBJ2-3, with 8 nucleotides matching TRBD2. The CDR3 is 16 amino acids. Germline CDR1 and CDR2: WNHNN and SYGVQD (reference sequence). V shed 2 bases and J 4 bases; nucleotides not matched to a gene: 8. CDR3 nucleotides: TGCGCCAGCAGTGAGCAAAGCGGGGGTTACGCAGATACGCAGTATTTT. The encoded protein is CASSEQSGGYADTQYF.

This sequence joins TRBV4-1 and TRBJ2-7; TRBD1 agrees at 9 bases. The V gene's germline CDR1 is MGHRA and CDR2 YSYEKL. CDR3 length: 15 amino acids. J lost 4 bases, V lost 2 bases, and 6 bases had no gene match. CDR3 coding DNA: TGCGCCAGCAGCCAAATCCAGACAGGGGGGTACGAGCAGTACTTC. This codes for CASSQIQTGGYEQYF.

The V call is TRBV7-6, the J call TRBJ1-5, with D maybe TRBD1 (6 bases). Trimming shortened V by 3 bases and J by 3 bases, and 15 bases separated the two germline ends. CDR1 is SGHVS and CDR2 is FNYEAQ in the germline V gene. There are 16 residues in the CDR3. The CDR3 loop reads CASSLGAGRNNQPQHF. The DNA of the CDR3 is TGTGCCAGCAGCTTGGGGGCAGGACGGAACAATCAGCCCCAGCATTTT.

The CDR3 DNA reads TGCGCCAGCAGCTTGACAGGGGGCTACGAGCAGTACTTC. Amino acids: CASSLTGGYEQYF. The chain employs TRBV5-1 and TRBJ2-7, with 8 positions matching TRBD1. CDR3 length equals 13 residues. Germline assignment: CDR1 SGHRS and CDR2 YFSETQ. Trimming removed 1 base from V and 3 bases from J; junction bases left unmatched: 0. The full variable domain, its missing parts supplied by reference TRBV5-1 and TRBJ2-7, is KAGVTQTPRYLIKTRGQQVTLSCSPISGHRSVSWYQQTPGQGLQFLFEYFSETQRNKGNFPGRFSGRQFSNSRSEMNVSTLELGDSALYLCASSLTGGYEQYFGPGTRLTVT.

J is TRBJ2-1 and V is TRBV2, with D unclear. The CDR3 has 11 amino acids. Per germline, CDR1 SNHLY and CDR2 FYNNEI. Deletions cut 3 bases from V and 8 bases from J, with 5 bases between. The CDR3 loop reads CASSESDEQFF. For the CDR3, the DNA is TGTGCCAGCAGTGAGAGCGATGAGCAGTTCTTC.